The present TCR beta chain was sequenced within a study of blood T cell repertoires in COVID-19. Study-level information: Sites in the United States, Italy and Spain provided acute and convalescent COVID-19 samples. In each case, the material was cDNA or gDNA derived from T cells, B-cell-depleted T cells, or PBMCs.

The CDR3 length is 12 residues. Trimming pared 5 bases from V and 4 bases from J, leaving 6 bases between. The V gene's germline CDR1 is MDHEN and CDR2 SYDVKM. Seattle patients were enrolled during active infection and followed longitudinally. Source study methods: Estimation of nucleated cell counts was performed using reference gene primer amplification. Some clones are missing from TCRdb's copy, which holds only in-frame ones; the method was immunoSEQ multiplex PCR. D and trimming come from the DNA, and the V and J calls and clone size come from that table. Among hundreds of thousands of clones listed, 85% to 90% were seen once.

The chain has TRBV28 and TRBJ1-3; D is uncertain. Sequencing input: peripheral blood. The TCR originated in a middle-aged woman with COVID-19, enrolled during active disease. The CDR3 loop is CASSTIGNTIYF. The DNA of the CDR3 is TGTGCCAGCAGTACTATAGGAAACACCATATATTTT.